This is a list of T cell receptor beta chains from one sample in a study of blood T cell repertoires in COVID-19. Generated by immunoSEQ multiplex PCR, the TCRdb table keeps only in-frame clones and is missing some. The sample contains about 26,000 clones, over 75% of which appear only once. Material: peripheral blood. Receptors originate from a man in his fifties with active or convalescent COVID-19. CDR3s leave out the opening cysteine and the closing phenylalanine or tryptophan.

V,J,length,CDR3
TRBV29-1,TRBJ2-3,13,SVLERERRGDTQY
TRBV2,TRBJ1-6,13,ASSDRDRGPAPLH
TRBV4-1,TRBJ2-5,13,ASSQDPGHQETQY
TRBV27,TRBJ2-7,11,ASSLGTHYEQY
TRBV2,TRBJ1-1,12,ASSELRTGVGAF
TRBV4-1,TRBJ2-7,12,ASSQETGPYEQY
TRBV10-3,TRBJ2-5,15,AISDPRGSGDQETQY
TRBV9,TRBJ2-7,11,ASSPRAAGEQY
TRBV27,TRBJ2-3,10,ASSRSVGTQY
TRBV5-1,TRBJ2-1,16,ASSSWAQPSSSYNEQF
TRBV11-3,TRBJ2-1,16,ASSSGFSGRRGYNEQF
TRBV29-1,TRBJ2-3,12,SVDERETTDTQY
TRBV6-6,TRBJ2-7,15,ASSPDLAGTLSYEQY
TRBV19,TRBJ1-1,11,ASSIDSNTEAF
TRBV6-1,TRBJ2-3,13,ASSERTGGLDTQY
TRBV15,TRBJ2-1,13,ATSRVLQSYNEQF
TRBV11-3,TRBJ1-2,11,ASSLLGSYGYT
TRBV10-2,TRBJ2-2,13,ASRGGTSGTGELF
TRBV27,TRBJ1-2,14,ASSLFVGQGASGYT
TRBV19,TRBJ2-2,13,ASSREQALTGELF
TRBV5-5,TRBJ2-3,12,ASSLTSPTDTQY
TRBV5-1,TRBJ1-5,13,ASSLDPGGNQPQH
TRBV5-8,TRBJ1-1,11,ASRPRPDTEAF
TRBV2,TRBJ2-5,12,ASNLGIGEETQY
TRBV7-3,TRBJ1-2,11,ASSLQGGYGYT
TRBV5-1,TRBJ2-3,12,PRSPGGRGDTQY
TRBV5-6,TRBJ2-7,12,ASSRESDRVEQY
TRBV6-5,TRBJ1-1,13,ASRGQGAGDTEAF
TRBV24-1,TRBJ2-2,14,ATSEWNSQDIGELF
TRBV6-5,TRBJ2-7,11,ASNLASGYEQY
TRBV6-5,TRBJ1-3,12,ASSYDRGSNTIY
TRBV21-1,TRBJ2-7,10,ASIPDSYEQY
TRBV5-1,TRBJ2-1,11,ASSLALGLEQF
TRBV28,TRBJ2-5,11,ASTTPGGETQY
TRBV9,TRBJ2-7,12,ASSPRDYIYEQY
TRBV11-3,TRBJ2-3,16,ASSLDPPGDVGTDTQY
TRBV4-1,TRBJ2-5,14,ASSQVSGGYQETQY
TRBV29-1,TRBJ2-2,13,SVDLAGLNTGELF
TRBV28,TRBJ1-5,14,ASSRSRDRINQPQH
TRBV5-1,TRBJ1-1,12,ASTAQTGITEAF
TRBV10-1,TRBJ2-4,14,ASSDSTRAAKNIQY
TRBV30,TRBJ2-7,11,AWEKTTMYEQY
TRBV5-5,TRBJ2-7,14,ASSLGETGFAYEQY
TRBV10-3,TRBJ1-5,11,AITPGGNQPQH
TRBV11-2,TRBJ2-3,9,ASSHGDTQY
TRBV29-1,TRBJ2-2,13,SVDTGEANTGELF
TRBV5-4,TRBJ1-3,14,ASSLAFGNSGNTIY
TRBV2,TRBJ2-7,11,ASRRDSTYEQY
TRBV28,TRBJ2-7,12,ASSYTSGFYEQY
TRBV11-3,TRBJ2-7,13,ASSLVGGWSYEQY
TRBV5-4,TRBJ1-2,11,ASSPGRGLGYT
TRBV7-2,TRBJ2-6,13,ASSFVLGGANVLT
TRBV27,TRBJ2-1,16,ASSKQTSGRPSYNEQF
TRBV7-9,TRBJ1-4,13,ASSPKGGMNEKLF
TRBV18,TRBJ2-3,14,ASSLWEAGGTDAQY
TRBV29-1,TRBJ2-1,11,SVDLAGVAEQF
TRBV7-9,TRBJ2-1,14,ASRPLAGGWVNEQF
TRBV5-1,TRBJ2-2,14,ASRTEGTGPTGELF
TRBV7-9,TRBJ1-5,11,ASSPRSGQPQH
TRBV5-1,TRBJ2-5,11,ASSLLLQETQY